The 23 T cell receptor beta chains presented below share a single source sample, sequenced in a study of blood T cell repertoires in COVID-19 (TCRdb year 2020). To prepare the library, the immunoSEQ multiplex PCR assay was applied. Drawn from immuneACCESS, this table holds only the in-frame rearrangements with V and J called that TCRdb kept. Clones are partly lost; checked studies trace under half to an unresolved V gene and leave the rest unexplained. This sample is represented by 150,000 to 200,000 clones; approximately 86% of them were singletons. The ten top clones hold approximately 0.62% of the sample. Sample: peripheral blood. These receptors were collected from a man between 60 and 75 years old with COVID-19, enrolled during active disease.

The count of this clone is one. The V and J genes are TRBV5-1 and TRBJ2-5; D is possibly TRBD1 (6 bases). V lost 1 base and J 1 base, leaving 11 bases between the germline ends. The CDR3 has 15 amino acids. Germline loops: CDR1 SGHRS, CDR2 YFSETQ. The CDR3 region has the DNA TGCGCCAGCAGCTTGATGGACAGCACCCAAGAGACCCAGTACTTC. It codes for CASSLMDSTQETQYF.

The chain links TRBV3-1 (or the pseudogene TRBV3-2) to TRBJ2-5, with D tentatively TRBD2 (7 bases). Germline V gives CDR1 LGHDT, CDR2 YNNKEL (reference sequence). The CDR3 sequence is 15 residues long. Trimming took 3 bases from V and 2 from J, leaving 13 bases between them. The CDR3, as DNA: TGTGCCAGCAGCCACGCGGGGGCCCCTCAAGAGACCCAGTACTTC. It codes for CASSHAGAPQETQYF.

This chain joins TRBV7-8 and TRBJ2-1; TRBD2 aligns across 12 bases. Trimming cost V 3 bases and J 8 bases; bases outside gene matches: 8. Per germline, CDR1 SGHVS and CDR2 FQNEAQ. The CDR3 is 16 amino acids. Here the CDR3 DNA reads TGTGCCAGCAGCTTGGGAGCTAGCGGGAGGGCCTATGAGCAGTTCTTC. This gives the protein CASSLGASGRAYEQFF.

This chain joins TRBV14 and TRBJ1-1; the D gene is possibly TRBD1 (5 bases). The germline V and J ends were trimmed by 2 bases and 0 bases, with 10 bases remaining between them. Germline values: CDR1 SGHDN, CDR2 FVKESK. The length of the CDR3 is 15 residues. In nucleotides, the CDR3 is TGTGCCAGCAGCCAATACAGGAATATGAACACTGAAGCTTTCTTT. It specifies CASSQYRNMNTEAFF.

The V gene is TRBV6-2 or TRBV6-3, the J gene TRBJ1-2; D is possibly TRBD1 (6 bases). The CDR3 has 15 amino acids. CDR1 is MNHEY and CDR2 is SVGEGT in the germline V gene. The V end lost 4 bases, the J end lost 4 bases, and 16 bases lay between the germline ends. The CDR3, as DNA: TGTGCCAGCAGTTCCTCACAGGGAGCCCTCTATGGCTACACCTTC. Residues: CASSSSQGALYGYTF.

This clone was observed a handful of times. The gene calls are TRBV7-9 and TRBJ2-7, with 9 bases lining up with TRBD2. Per germline, CDR1 SEHNR and CDR2 FQNEAQ (reference sequence). The CDR3 totals 15 residues. The V segment lost 5 bases and the J segment 6 bases; nucleotides outside the gene matches: 11. CDR3 region: CASSMYSGSLGEQYF. The CDR3 nucleotides are TGTGCCAGCAGCATGTATAGCGGGAGTTTAGGCGAGCAGTACTTC.

V usage is TRBV6-5 and J usage is TRBJ2-1, with D unresolved. V was pared by 0 bases and J by 6 bases, with 9 bases between. This CDR3 is 14 amino acids long. Germline V lookup: CDR1 MNHEY, CDR2 SVGAGI. CDR3 in DNA: TGTGCCAGCAGTTACTCGAGGCGCGGCAATGAGCAGTTCTTC. This gives the protein CASSYSRRGNEQFF.

The chain combines TRBV12-3 or TRBV12-4 with TRBJ2-3; the D gene is possibly TRBD2 (5 bases). This CDR3 has 13 amino acids. V lost 6 bases and J 5 bases, leaving 12 bases between the germline ends. CDR3 amino acids: CASSRGHEDTQYF. CDR3 bases: TGTGCCAGCAGCCGCGGGCACGAAGATACGCAGTATTTT.

The rearrangement joins TRBV30 to TRBJ1-1, with 8 bases lining up with TRBD1. CDR3 length: 14 amino acids. The J segment lost 3 bases and the V segment lost 2 bases, leaving 5 bases of the junction unmatched. The V gene's germline CDR1 is GTSNPN and CDR2 SVGIG (reference sequence). CDR3 protein: CAWSQTTGDTEAFF. The CDR3, as DNA: TGTGCCTGGAGTCAAACGACAGGGGACACTGAAGCTTTCTTT.

This sequence joins TRBV28 and TRBJ1-6; 8 bases agree with TRBD1. Germline V gene lookup returns CDR1 MDHEN and CDR2 SYDVKM. The V segment lost 6 bases and the J segment 14 bases; nucleotides outside the gene matches: 12. The CDR3 runs 14 residues. The CDR3: CASRPGQAQGALHF. The CDR3 region has the DNA TGTGCCAGCAGACCGGGACAGGCACAAGGGGCCCTCCACTTT.

The chain combines TRBV25-1 with TRBJ2-6; perhaps TRBD1 as D (5 bases). CDR1 is MGHDK, CDR2 SYGVNS, per germline. This CDR3 is 13 amino acids long. Trimming shortened V by 10 bases and J by 4 bases, and 11 bases separated the two germline ends. CDR3 loop: CATARAGANVLTF. Here the CDR3 DNA reads TGTGCCACCGCCAGGGCCGGGGCCAACGTCCTGACTTTC.

Here the CDR3 DNA reads TGTGCCAGCAGTCCCACTGTTAATTCAAATACGCAGTATTTT. This gives the protein CASSPTVNSNTQYF. This rearrangement joins TRBV27 to TRBJ2-3; D is unclear. The V end was cut by 5 bases, the J end by 7 bases, with 16 bases between. This CDR3 is 14 amino acids long. Germline assignment: CDR1 MNHEY and CDR2 SMNVEV (reference sequence).

The chain employs TRBV7-6 and TRBJ1-1, with TRBD1 identical over 9 bases. Germline assignment: CDR1 SGHVS and CDR2 FNYEAQ. The CDR3 has 13 residues. After removal of 5 bases from V and 10 bases from J, the junction contained 8 bases not matched to a gene. The CDR3 spells CASSHQGQGGAFF. The CDR3 bases are TGTGCCAGCAGCCACCAGGGACAGGGAGGAGCTTTCTTT.

This clone was counted a few times. The chain employs TRBV5-1 and TRBJ2-7; TRBD1 might be the D (5 bases). This CDR3 is built from 14 residues. CDR1 is SGHRS and CDR2 is YFSETQ in the germline V gene. V lost 5 bases, J lost 2 bases, and 14 bases lay in between. The CDR3 nucleotides are TGCGCCAGCAGTGCCAGGGAAAAAACCTACGAGCAGTACTTC. Protein sequence: CASSAREKTYEQYF.

This chain links TRBV7-2 with TRBJ1-2; D perhaps matches TRBD1 (5 bases). The ends were cut back, 5 bases at V and 8 bases at J, with 15 bases in the middle. The CDR3 has 13 residues. Germline V gene lookup returns CDR1 SGHTA and CDR2 FQGNSA. DNA of the CDR3: TGTGCCAGCAGCCCGGGAGCGGGGGGAGGCTACACCTTC. Protein product: CASSPGAGGGYTF.

The V and J genes are TRBV3-1 (or the pseudogene TRBV3-2) and TRBJ2-1; weak D call: TRBD1 (6 bases). V was pared by 1 base and J by 7 bases, with 14 bases between. The CDR3 has 15 residues. Germline CDR1 reads LGHDT; CDR2 reads YNNKEL (reference sequence). The CDR3 sequence: CASSQVKDSVNEQFF. In DNA form, the CDR3 reads TGTGCCAGCAGCCAAGTCAAGGACAGTGTGAATGAGCAGTTCTTC.

The chain uses TRBV6-2 or TRBV6-3 and TRBJ2-1; perhaps TRBD2 as D (5 bases). Trimming took 5 bases from V and 4 from J, leaving 9 bases between them. The CDR3 is made up of 13 amino acids. The germline gives CDR1 MNHEY, CDR2 SVGEGT. DNA of the CDR3: TGTGCCAGCAGTCTAACTAGTTACAATGAGCAGTTCTTC. This gives the protein CASSLTSYNEQFF.

V is TRBV19 and J is TRBJ1-1; maybe TRBD1 (5 bases). CDR3 length: 13 residues. Germline-derived CDR1 and CDR2 are LNHDA and SQIVND (reference sequence). V was cut by 5 bases and J by 6 bases, with 13 bases left in between. This CDR3 is CASSLGGRPEAFF. CDR3 coding DNA: TGTGCCAGTAGTCTGGGGGGTAGACCTGAAGCTTTCTTT.

The rearrangement joins TRBV7-9 to TRBJ1-4; D remains unclear. Germline V gene data show CDR1 as SEHNR and CDR2 as FQNEAQ (reference sequence). CDR3 size: 15 residues. V dropped 5 bases and J dropped 0 bases, with 10 bases sitting between them. The CDR3 spells CASSMTQTTNEKLFF. CDR3 DNA sequence: TGTGCCAGCAGCATGACACAGACAACTAATGAAAAACTGTTTTTT. Supplemented by reference TRBV7-9 and TRBJ1-4, the full variable domain reads DTGVSQNPRHKITKRGQNVTFRCDPISEHNRLYWYRQTLGQGPEFLTYFQNEAQLEKSRLLSDRFSAERPKGSFSTLEIQRTEQGDSAMYLCASSMTQTTNEKLFFGSGTQLSVL.

This clone was recorded only once. The chain employs TRBV7-2 and TRBJ1-2, with D uncertain. There are 16 residues in the CDR3. Germline-derived CDR1 and CDR2 are SGHTA and FQGNSA. Trimming shortened V by 1 base and J by 8 bases, and 20 bases separated the two germline ends. The CDR3 is CASSLENSRPREGYTF. CDR3 sequence (DNA): TGTGCCAGCAGCTTAGAGAATAGTAGGCCACGGGAAGGCTACACCTTC.

The V call is TRBV6-6, the J call TRBJ1-1; weak D call: TRBD1 (5 bases). CDR1 and CDR2 from the germline V gene are MNHNY and SVGAGI (reference sequence). V was trimmed by 8 bases and J by 4 bases, leaving 8 bases between them. The CDR3 is made up of 11 amino acids. The CDR3, as DNA: TGTGCCAGCGGGGGAGGCACTGAAGCTTTCTTT. This encodes CASGGGTEAFF.

This chain links TRBV6-6 with TRBJ2-5; 8 bases align to TRBD2. CDR1 and CDR2 (germline): MNHNY, SVGAGI (reference sequence). This CDR3 comprises 18 residues. V trimming: 5 bases; J trimming: 2 bases; junction bases outside the gene matches: 16. CDR3 in amino acids: CASSPRPGLAGHQETQYF. The CDR3 coding sequence is TGTGCCAGCAGTCCTCGCCCCGGACTAGCAGGACATCAAGAGACCCAGTACTTC.

J is TRBJ1-1 and V is TRBV7-9; D remains unclear. The CDR3 length is 15 residues. The germline V gene encodes CDR1 SEHNR and CDR2 FQNEAQ (reference sequence). V lost 3 bases and J lost 0, with 11 bases in between. The CDR3 coding sequence is TGTGCCAGCAGCTTTCGAGGGAACCTGAACACTGAAGCTTTCTTT. Residues: CASSFRGNLNTEAFF.